This T cell receptor beta chain is drawn from a study of shared clonotypes between healthy human individuals. The table came from immunoSEQ multiplex PCR; TCRdb's copy has only in-frame clones and leaves some out. The table includes fewer than 850,000 clones, roughly 91% detected once. The ends lost 1 base at V and 9 bases at J; junction bases unmatched: 14. Germline V CDR1 and CDR2: SGHAT, FQNNGV. CDR3 length equals 17 residues. Source material: memory CD8+ T cells from PBMCs. Subset defined: CD45RO+ cells pooled with CCR7-negative TemRA cells. V usage is TRBV11-2 and J usage is TRBJ2-5, with 10 bases lining up with TRBD1. The receptor was derived from a man between 18 and 29 years old in good health. Some clones in this sample may be carry-over from other donors' samples. The CDR3 DNA sequence: TGTGCCAGCAGCTTAGCCCCGGACAGGGGGGCCACAGGTGCCCAGTACTTC. Translation gives CASSLAPDRGATGAQYF.